This entry lists 17 T cell receptor beta chains sequenced from one sample in a study of T-cell reconstitution after alpha-beta-depleted transplantation in children. Unique molecular identifiers were incorporated when the TCRbeta library was constructed. TCRdb ran MiXCR on the PCR reads and lists one entry per CDR3 protein. The sample comprises about 690,000 distinct CDR3 sequences, 15% to 20% of which are singletons, and 1.1% rests with the top ten. Sample: PBMCs from the stem cell graft donor, taken from the stem cell graft. The origin of the receptors is a human donor who donated a stem cell graft to a child with acute myeloid leukemia.

This rearrangement joins TRBV12-3 or TRBV12-4 to TRBJ1-1; D might be TRBD1 (5 bases). The CDR3 totals 17 residues. Trimming removed 5 bases from V and 4 bases from J, with 23 bases in between. The CDR3 sequence is CASSRRAGTRGPTEAFF. The CDR3, as DNA: TGTGCCAGCAGTCGCAGGGCCGGGACGAGGGGCCCCACTGAAGCTTTCTTT.

Notes on this clonotype: One end of the junction is discordant with germline, which a read error may explain. V gene TRBV12-3 or TRBV12-4 combines with J gene TRBJ1-2, with 7 positions matching TRBD1. This CDR3 has 14 residues. CDR3 in DNA: TGTGCCGGCAGTTTCCTTGACAGGGACTATGGCTACACCTTC. Protein: CAGSFLDRDYGYTF.

This clonotype showed up many times. This sequence joins TRBV20-1 and TRBJ2-3, with 12 bases fitting TRBD2. V lost 6 bases to trimming and J lost 3 bases; unmatched junction nucleotides: 4. The CDR3 is made up of 14 amino acids. The germline V gene has CDR1 DFQATT and CDR2 SNEGSKA (reference sequence). CDR3 nucleotide sequence: TGCAGTGCGCTGACTAGCGGGGGTACAGATACGCAGTATTTT. This gives the protein CSALTSGGTDTQYF.

Ten or more counts support this clonotype. J is TRBJ1-5 and V is TRBV5-1; D perhaps matches TRBD1 (5 bases). V gave up 2 bases and J gave up 5 bases, with 8 bases separating them. The V gene's germline CDR1 is SGHRS and CDR2 YFSETQ. This CDR3 contains 13 residues. The CDR3 protein is CASSLSGYQPQHF. CDR3 in DNA: TGCGCCAGCAGCTTATCAGGGTATCAGCCCCAGCATTTT. Combining the CDR3 with reference TRBV5-1 and TRBJ1-5 gives the whole variable domain KAGVTQTPRYLIKTRGQQVTLSCSPISGHRSVSWYQQTPGQGLQFLFEYFSETQRNKGNFPGRFSGRQFSNSRSEMNVSTLELGDSALYLCASSLSGYQPQHFGDGTRLSIL.

This clonotype was seen a few times. The chain carries TRBV12-3 or TRBV12-4 and TRBJ2-1, with D maybe TRBD2 (6 bases). V was shortened by 3 bases and J by 7 bases, with 16 bases between the two germline ends. The CDR3 has 15 amino acids. This CDR3 is CASSFYPLGGNEQFF. The DNA for the CDR3 is TGTGCCAGCAGTTTTTACCCTCTGGGGGGAAATGAGCAGTTCTTC.

In its sample, this clonotype was seen a few times. V gene TRBV20-1 combines with J gene TRBJ2-2; 7 nucleotides match TRBD1. J lost 2 bases, V lost 2 bases, and 5 bases had no gene match. CDR1 is DFQATT and CDR2 is SNEGSKA in the germline V gene (reference sequence). The CDR3 sequence is 15 residues long. Here the CDR3 DNA reads TGCAGTGCTAGACACGGGACAGCCAACACCGGGGAGCTGTTTTTT. This translates into CSARHGTANTGELFF.

The genes are TRBV7-2 and TRBJ1-5; D is ambiguous. The V and J ends lost 2 bases and 0 bases respectively, with 11 bases between them. Germline CDR1 reads SGHTA; CDR2 reads FQGNSA. There are 16 residues in the CDR3. The CDR3 DNA reads as TGTGCCAGCAGCTTATCGCCGAGTCATAGCAATCAGCCCCAGCATTTT. Residues: CASSLSPSHSNQPQHF.

This chain joins TRBV12-3 or TRBV12-4 and TRBJ2-2; TRBD1 matches 7 bases. After removal of 6 bases from V and 4 bases from J, the junction contained 17 bases not matched to a gene. This CDR3 is built from 18 residues. The CDR3 spells CASRGPSDRAGFTGELFF. CDR3 sequence (DNA): TGTGCCAGCAGGGGCCCCTCCGACAGGGCAGGGTTCACCGGGGAGCTGTTTTTT.

This clonotype was detected only a few times. This sequence joins TRBV6-5 and TRBJ1-1; no definite D call. CDR1 is MNHEY and CDR2 is SVGAGI in the germline V gene. Trimming pared 6 bases from V and 4 bases from J, leaving 9 bases between. CDR3 length: 12 amino acids. In nucleotides, the CDR3 is TGTGCCAGCAGGCGAGAGGGCACTGAAGCTTTCTTT. Translating it yields CASRREGTEAFF.

This clonotype was counted a few times. V usage is TRBV10-1 and J usage is TRBJ2-5; tentative D call: TRBD2 (7 bases). There are 16 residues in the CDR3. Trimming took off 0 bases at V and 4 bases at J, with 15 bases between the two ends. CDR1 and CDR2 from the germline V gene are WNHNN and SYGVQD (reference sequence). The CDR3 region is CASSESGGTIGETQYF. For the CDR3, the DNA is TGCGCCAGCAGTGAGTCCGGGGGGACAATAGGAGAGACCCAGTACTTC.

This clonotype was observed a few times. The chain uses TRBV4-1 and TRBJ1-2, with 8 bases matching TRBD1. The CDR3 spans 16 residues. Unmatched junction bases numbered 10, after V lost 1 base and J lost 6 bases. The germline CDR1 and CDR2 sequences are MGHRA and YSYEKL. CDR3 amino acids: CASSQGRPRGLHGYTF. CDR3 in DNA: TGCGCCAGCAGCCAAGGGCGGCCCAGGGGGCTTCATGGCTACACCTTC.

The V call is TRBV11-2, the J call TRBJ2-1; TRBD1 aligns across 8 bases. With 4 bases clipped from V and 0 bases from J, the junction kept 5 bases outside the gene matches. The CDR3 sequence is 16 residues long. Germline lookup yields CDR1 SGHAT and CDR2 FQNNGV. The CDR3 loop reads CASSSTGGSSYNEQFF. The CDR3 DNA is TGTGCCAGCAGCTCCACAGGGGGAAGCTCCTACAATGAGCAGTTCTTC.

This clonotype has only a few counts. This sequence joins TRBV6-5 and TRBJ2-7, with D perhaps TRBD1 (6 bases). The CDR3 covers 15 residues. Germline CDR1 MNHEY, CDR2 SVGAGI. The V end lost 1 base, the J end lost 2 bases, and 12 bases lay between the germline ends. The CDR3 bases are TGTGCCAGCAGTTACTACCTACAGGGCGCCTACGAGCAGTACTTC. This sequence encodes CASSYYLQGAYEQYF.

The chain has TRBV7-8 and TRBJ2-5; possible D gene TRBD1, 6 bases. Trimming took 3 bases from V and 2 from J, leaving 10 bases between them. CDR3 size: 14 residues. The germline CDR1 and CDR2 sequences are SGHVS and FQNEAQ. CDR3 nucleotide sequence: TGTGCCAGCAGCTTCGACAGGTTTCAAGAGACCCAGTACTTC. Encoded protein: CASSFDRFQETQYF.

J is TRBJ2-3 and V is TRBV15, with D tentatively TRBD1 or TRBD2 (6 bases each). Trimming took 0 bases from V and 4 from J, leaving 11 bases between them. The germline gives CDR1 LNHNV, CDR2 YYDKDF (reference sequence). The CDR3 is made up of 15 amino acids. The CDR3 DNA is TGTGCCACCAGCAGAGAGGGGGGCGGTGCAGATACGCAGTATTTT. It is translated as CATSREGGGADTQYF.

The chain recombines TRBV20-1 with TRBJ2-5; TRBD2 aligns across 10 bases. The CDR3 has 14 amino acids. Germline CDR1 DFQATT, CDR2 SNEGSKA (reference sequence). J was trimmed by 5 bases and V by 3 bases; bases with no gene match: 6. CDR3 amino acids: CSASLAGVKETQYF. The CDR3 nucleotides are TGCAGTGCTAGCCTAGCGGGGGTTAAGGAGACCCAGTACTTC.

Points on this clonotype: Just one base apart from a much larger clone, this may be a read error. This chain uses TRBV19 with TRBJ2-1; D possibly corresponds to TRBD2 (5 bases). Looked up from germline, CDR1 is LNHDA and CDR2 is SQIVND (reference sequence). The CDR3 consists of 13 residues. Trimming cost V 1 base and J 7 bases, with 8 bases left between them. The CDR3 protein is CASSIAEGNEQFF. As DNA, the CDR3 is TGTGCCAGTAGTATAGCCGAGGGAAATGAGCAGTTCTTC.